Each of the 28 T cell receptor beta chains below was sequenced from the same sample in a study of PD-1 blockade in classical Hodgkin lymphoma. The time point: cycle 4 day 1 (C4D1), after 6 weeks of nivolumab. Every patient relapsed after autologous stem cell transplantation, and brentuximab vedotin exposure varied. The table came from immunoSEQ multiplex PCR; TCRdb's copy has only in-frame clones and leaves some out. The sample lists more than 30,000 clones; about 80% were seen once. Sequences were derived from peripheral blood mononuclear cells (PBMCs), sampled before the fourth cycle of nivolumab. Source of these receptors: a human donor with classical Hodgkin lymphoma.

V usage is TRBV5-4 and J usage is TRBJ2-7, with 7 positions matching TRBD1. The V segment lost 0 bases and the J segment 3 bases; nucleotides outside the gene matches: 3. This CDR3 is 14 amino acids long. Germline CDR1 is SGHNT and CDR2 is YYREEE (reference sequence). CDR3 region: CASSLGTGGYEQYF. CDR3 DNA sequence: TGTGCCAGCAGCTTGGGGACAGGAGGCTACGAGCAGTACTTC. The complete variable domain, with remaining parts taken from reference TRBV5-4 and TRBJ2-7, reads ETGVTQSPTHLIKTRGQQVTLRCSSQSGHNTVSWYQQALGQGPQFIFQYYREEENGRGNFPPRFSGLQFPNYSSELNVNALELDDSALYLCASSLGTGGYEQYFGPGTRLTVT.

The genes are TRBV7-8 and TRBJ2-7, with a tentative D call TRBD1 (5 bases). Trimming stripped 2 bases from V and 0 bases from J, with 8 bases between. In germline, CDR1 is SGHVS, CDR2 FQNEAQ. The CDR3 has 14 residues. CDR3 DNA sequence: TGTGCCAGCAGCTTAAGAACAGGCTCCTACGAGCAGTACTTC. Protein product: CASSLRTGSYEQYF.

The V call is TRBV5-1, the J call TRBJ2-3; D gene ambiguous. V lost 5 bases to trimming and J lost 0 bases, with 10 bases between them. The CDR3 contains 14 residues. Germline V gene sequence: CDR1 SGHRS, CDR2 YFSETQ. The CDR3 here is CASSRSTSTDTQYF. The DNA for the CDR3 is TGCGCCAGCAGTAGGAGTACTAGCACAGATACGCAGTATTTT.

DNA for the CDR3: TGTGCCAGCAGGGGTAGGCAAAGCGGCAATCAGCCCCAGCATTTT. It is translated as CASRGRQSGNQPQHF. The chain is built from TRBV2 and TRBJ1-5; D remains ambiguous. This CDR3 is built from 15 residues. Trimming stripped 6 bases from V and 2 bases from J, with 14 bases between. Germline CDR1 SNHLY, CDR2 FYNNEI.

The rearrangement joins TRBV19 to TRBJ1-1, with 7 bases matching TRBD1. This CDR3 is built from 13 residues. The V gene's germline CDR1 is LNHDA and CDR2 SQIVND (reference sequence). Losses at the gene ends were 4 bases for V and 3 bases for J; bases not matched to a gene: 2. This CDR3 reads CASSKDRDTEAFF. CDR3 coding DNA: TGTGCCAGTAGTAAAGACAGGGACACTGAAGCTTTCTTT.

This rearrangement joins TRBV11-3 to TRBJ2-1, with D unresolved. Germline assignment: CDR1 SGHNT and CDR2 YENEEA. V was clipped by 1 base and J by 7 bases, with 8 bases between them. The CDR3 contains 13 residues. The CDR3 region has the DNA TGTGCCAGCAGCTTAGGCTACAAGAATGAGCAGTTCTTC. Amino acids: CASSLGYKNEQFF.

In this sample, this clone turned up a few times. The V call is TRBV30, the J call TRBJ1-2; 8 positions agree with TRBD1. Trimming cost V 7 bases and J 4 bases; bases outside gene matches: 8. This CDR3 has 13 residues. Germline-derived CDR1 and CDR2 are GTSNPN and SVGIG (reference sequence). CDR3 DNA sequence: TGTGCCTCAGGACAGGGAATTACCTATGGCTACACCTTC. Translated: CASGQGITYGYTF.

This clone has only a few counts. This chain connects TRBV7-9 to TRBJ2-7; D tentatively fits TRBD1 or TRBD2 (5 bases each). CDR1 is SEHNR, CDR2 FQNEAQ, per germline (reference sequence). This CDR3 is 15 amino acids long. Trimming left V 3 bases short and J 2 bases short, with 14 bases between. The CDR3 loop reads CASSFGGLSPYEQYF. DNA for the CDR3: TGTGCCAGCAGCTTTGGGGGTCTATCACCCTACGAGCAGTACTTC.

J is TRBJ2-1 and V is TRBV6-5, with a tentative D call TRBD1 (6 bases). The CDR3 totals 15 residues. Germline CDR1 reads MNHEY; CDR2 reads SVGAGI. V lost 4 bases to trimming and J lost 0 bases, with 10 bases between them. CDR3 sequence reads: CASSFGQSSYNEQFF. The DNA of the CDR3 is TGTGCCAGCAGTTTCGGACAGAGCTCCTACAATGAGCAGTTCTTC.

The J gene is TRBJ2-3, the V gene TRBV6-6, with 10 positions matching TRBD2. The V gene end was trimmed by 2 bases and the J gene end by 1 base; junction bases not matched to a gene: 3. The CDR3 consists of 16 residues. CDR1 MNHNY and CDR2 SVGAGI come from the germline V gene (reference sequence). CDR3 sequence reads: CASSYASGGRTDTQYF. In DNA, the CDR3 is TGTGCCAGCAGTTACGCTAGCGGGGGCCGCACAGATACGCAGTATTTT.

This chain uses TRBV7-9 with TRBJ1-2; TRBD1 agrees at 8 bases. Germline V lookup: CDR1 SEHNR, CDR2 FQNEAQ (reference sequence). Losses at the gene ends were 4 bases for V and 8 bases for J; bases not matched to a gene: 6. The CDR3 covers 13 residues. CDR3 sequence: CASSYGTGDGYTF. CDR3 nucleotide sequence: TGTGCCAGCAGCTACGGGACAGGAGACGGCTACACCTTC.

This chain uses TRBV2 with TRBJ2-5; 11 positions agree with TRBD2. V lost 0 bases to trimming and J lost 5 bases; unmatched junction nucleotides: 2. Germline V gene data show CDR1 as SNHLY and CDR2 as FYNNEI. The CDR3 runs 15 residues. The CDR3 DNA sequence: TGTGCCAGCAGTGAAGCAAGGACTAGCGGGGAGACCCAGTACTTC. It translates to CASSEARTSGETQYF.

CDR3 sequence (DNA): TGTGCCAGCAGCCGACGGCGTAATCAGCCCCAGCATTTT. Protein sequence: CASSRRRNQPQHF. The chain combines TRBV13 with TRBJ1-5; D is ambiguous. The CDR3 loop spans 13 amino acids. Trimming stripped 5 bases from V and 4 bases from J, with 9 bases between. Germline lookup yields CDR1 PRHDT and CDR2 FYEKMQ (reference sequence).

The CDR3 reads CASSGDRVIYGYTF. In DNA form, the CDR3 reads TGTGCCAGCAGTGGTGACAGGGTTATCTATGGCTACACCTTC. The chain is built from TRBV2 and TRBJ1-2; 7 positions agree with TRBD1. Germline-derived CDR1 and CDR2 are SNHLY and FYNNEI. This CDR3 is 14 amino acids long. J was trimmed by 4 bases and V by 4 bases; bases with no gene match: 6.

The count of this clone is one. CDR3: CASSSGTGYEQYF. For the CDR3, the DNA is TGCGCCAGCAGCTCCGGGACAGGCTACGAGCAGTACTTC. V gene TRBV5-1 combines with J gene TRBJ2-7, with TRBD1 identical over 8 bases. Germline CDR1 reads SGHRS; CDR2 reads YFSETQ. There are 13 residues in the CDR3. J gave up 3 bases and V 3 bases, and 2 bases lay outside the gene matches. The full variable domain, its missing parts supplied by reference TRBV5-1 and TRBJ2-7, is KAGVTQTPRYLIKTRGQQVTLSCSPISGHRSVSWYQQTPGQGLQFLFEYFSETQRNKGNFPGRFSGRQFSNSRSEMNVSTLELGDSALYLCASSSGTGYEQYFGPGTRLTVT.

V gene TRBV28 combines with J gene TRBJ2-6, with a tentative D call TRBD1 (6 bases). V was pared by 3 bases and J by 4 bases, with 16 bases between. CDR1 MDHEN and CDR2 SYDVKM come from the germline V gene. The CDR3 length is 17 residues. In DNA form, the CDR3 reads TGTGCCAGCAGTTTTTTGGGACAAGCGGCGGGGGCCAACGTCCTGACTTTC. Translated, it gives CASSFLGQAAGANVLTF.

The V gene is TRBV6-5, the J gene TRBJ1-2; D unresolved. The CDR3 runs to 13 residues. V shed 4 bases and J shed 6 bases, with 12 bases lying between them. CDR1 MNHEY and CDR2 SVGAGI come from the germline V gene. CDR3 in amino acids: CASSFGSQDGYTF. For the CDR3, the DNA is TGTGCCAGCAGTTTTGGGAGTCAGGATGGCTACACCTTC.

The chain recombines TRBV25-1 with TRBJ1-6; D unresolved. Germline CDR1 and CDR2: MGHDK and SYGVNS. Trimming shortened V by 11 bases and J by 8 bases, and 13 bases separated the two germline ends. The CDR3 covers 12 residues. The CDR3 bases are TGTGCCTCGGGAGGGCTCTATTCACCCCTCCACTTT. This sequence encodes CASGGLYSPLHF.

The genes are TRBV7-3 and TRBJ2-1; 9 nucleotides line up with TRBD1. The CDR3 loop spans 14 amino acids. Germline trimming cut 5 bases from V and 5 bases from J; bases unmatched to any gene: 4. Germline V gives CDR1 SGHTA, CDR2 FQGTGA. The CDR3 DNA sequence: TGTGCCAGCAGCCAGACAGGGGGGGACAATGAGCAGTTCTTC. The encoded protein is CASSQTGGDNEQFF.

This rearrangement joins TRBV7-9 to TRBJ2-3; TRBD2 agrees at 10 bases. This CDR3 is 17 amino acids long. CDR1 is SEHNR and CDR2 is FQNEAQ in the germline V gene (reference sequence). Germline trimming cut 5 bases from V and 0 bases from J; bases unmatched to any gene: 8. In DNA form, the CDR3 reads TGTGCCAGCAGCCTCCGTCTAGCGGGGGTTAGCACAGATACGCAGTATTTT. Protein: CASSLRLAGVSTDTQYF.

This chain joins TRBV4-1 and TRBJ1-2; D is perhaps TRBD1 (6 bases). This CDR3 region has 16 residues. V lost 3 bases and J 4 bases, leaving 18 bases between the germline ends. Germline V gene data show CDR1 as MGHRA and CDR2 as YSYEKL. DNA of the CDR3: TGCGCCAGCAGCCAGGCGGCCCAGGGACAAGGCTATGGCTACACCTTC. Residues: CASSQAAQGQGYGYTF.

CDR3 sequence (DNA): TGCGCCAGCAGCCAAGATTCACTAGCGAGCTACGAGCAGTACTTC. Its protein is CASSQDSLASYEQYF. This chain links TRBV4-1 with TRBJ2-7; 7 bases fit TRBD2. With 0 bases clipped from V and 3 bases from J, the junction kept 5 bases outside the gene matches. The germline CDR1 and CDR2 sequences are MGHRA and YSYEKL. The CDR3 length is 15 residues.

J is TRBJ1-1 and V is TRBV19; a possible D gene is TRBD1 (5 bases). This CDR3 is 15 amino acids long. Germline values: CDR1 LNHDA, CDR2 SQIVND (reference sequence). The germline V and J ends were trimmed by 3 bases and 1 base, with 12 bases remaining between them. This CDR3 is CASSMLGQSNTEAFF. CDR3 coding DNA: TGTGCCAGTAGTATGTTGGGGCAATCGAACACTGAAGCTTTCTTT.

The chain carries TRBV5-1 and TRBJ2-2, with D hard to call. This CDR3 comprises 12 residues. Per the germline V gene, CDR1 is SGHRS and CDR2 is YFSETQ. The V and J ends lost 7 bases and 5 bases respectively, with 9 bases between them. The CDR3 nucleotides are TGCGCCAGCGAAGGGTTGACCGGGGAGCTGTTTTTT. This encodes CASEGLTGELFF.

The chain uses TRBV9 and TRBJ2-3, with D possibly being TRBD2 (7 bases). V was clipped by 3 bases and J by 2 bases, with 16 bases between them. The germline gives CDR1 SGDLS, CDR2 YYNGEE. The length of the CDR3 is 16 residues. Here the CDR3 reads CASSGGGGLHTDTQYF. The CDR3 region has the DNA TGTGCCAGCAGCGGAGGGGGGGGACTCCACACAGATACGCAGTATTTT.

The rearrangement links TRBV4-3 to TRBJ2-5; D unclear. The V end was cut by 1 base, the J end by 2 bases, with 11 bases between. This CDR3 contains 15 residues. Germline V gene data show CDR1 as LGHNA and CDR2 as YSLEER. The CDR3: CASSQGGTPQETQYF. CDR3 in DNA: TGCGCCAGCAGCCAAGGGGGAACCCCGCAAGAGACCCAGTACTTC.

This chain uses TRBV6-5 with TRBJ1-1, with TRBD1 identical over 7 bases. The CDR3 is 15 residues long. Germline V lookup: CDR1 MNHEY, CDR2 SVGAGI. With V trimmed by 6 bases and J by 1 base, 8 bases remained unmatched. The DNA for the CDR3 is TGTGCCAGCAGCCTGACAGGGCGTGGGAACACTGAAGCTTTCTTT. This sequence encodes CASSLTGRGNTEAFF.

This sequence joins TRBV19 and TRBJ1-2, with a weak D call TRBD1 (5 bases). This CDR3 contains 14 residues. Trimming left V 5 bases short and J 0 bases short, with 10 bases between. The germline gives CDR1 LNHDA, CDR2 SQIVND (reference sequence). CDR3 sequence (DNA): TGTGCCAGTAGTTCCCAGGGAGCTAACTATGGCTACACCTTC. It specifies CASSSQGANYGYTF.